These 8 T cell receptor beta chains were sequenced from one sample in a study of T cell repertoires in cytomegalovirus infection. TCRdb re-analysed the reads in MiXCR, keeping a single row per CDR3 protein. The sample holds approximately 770,000 distinct CDR3 sequences, roughly 28% seen once. Which antigens these TCRs recognize remains unknown. Source: cultured CD8+ T cells from PBMCs, taken from culture after CMV antigen stimulation. Every receptor here comes from a human donor in good health (CMV status not recorded). Some clones in this sample may be carry-over from other donors' samples.

V is TRBV5-6 and J is TRBJ2-7, with D unresolved. There are 15 residues in the CDR3. With 4 bases removed from V and 0 bases from J, the gap between germline ends came to 14 bases. Germline V gene data show CDR1 as SGHDT and CDR2 as YYEEEE. CDR3 region: CASSLSGLSSYEQYV. DNA for the CDR3: TGTGCCAGCAGCCTCAGTGGCCTATCCTCCTACGAGCAGTACGTC.

In this sample, this clonotype turned up a few times. The J gene is TRBJ1-2, the V gene TRBV7-9, with TRBD1 matching 10 bases. This CDR3 is 13 amino acids long. V lost 10 bases and J lost 3; bases outside the gene matches: 5. Looked up from germline, CDR1 is SEHNR and CDR2 is FQNEAQ (reference sequence). The chain's CDR3 is CAIHGQGDYGYTF. The CDR3 nucleotides read TGTGCCATCCATGGACAGGGGGACTATGGCTACACCTTC.

V usage is TRBV4-1 and J usage is TRBJ2-1, with D maybe TRBD2 (5 bases). This CDR3 spans 13 amino acids. The germline V gene encodes CDR1 MGHRA and CDR2 YSYEKL. Trimming pared 4 bases from V and 9 bases from J, leaving 13 bases between. The DNA of the CDR3 is TGCGCCAGCAGCCTGCACGAGGGTGTTGAGCAGTTCTTC. This translates into CASSLHEGVEQFF.

The genes are TRBV7-9 and TRBJ1-3; D is unclear. The CDR3 spans 18 residues. V was clipped by 5 bases and J by 5 bases, with 25 bases between them. CDR1 and CDR2 (germline): SEHNR, FQNEAQ (reference sequence). This chain's CDR3 is CASSQNPPHPGERNTIYF. Written as DNA, the CDR3 is TGTGCCAGCAGCCAGAACCCTCCGCACCCCGGGGAACGAAACACCATATATTTT.

The chain recombines TRBV11-1 with TRBJ1-1; a possible D gene is TRBD1 (5 bases). CDR1 is SGHAT and CDR2 is FQDESV in the germline V gene (reference sequence). V shed 2 bases and J shed 5 bases, with 15 bases lying between them. The CDR3 runs to 15 residues. The CDR3 region is CASSLKPGWVTEAFF. The CDR3 bases are TGTGCCAGCAGCTTAAAACCAGGGTGGGTTACTGAAGCTTTCTTT.

The gene calls are TRBV15 and TRBJ1-1; TRBD1 matches 7 bases. This CDR3 spans 15 amino acids. Germline V CDR1 and CDR2: LNHNV, YYDKDF (reference sequence). V shed 5 bases, J shed 4 bases, and the junction held 10 bases outside the gene matches. CDR3 sequence reads: CATSLSRQGGTEAFF. As DNA, the CDR3 is TGTGCCACCAGCCTTTCTAGGCAGGGGGGCACTGAAGCTTTCTTT.

The sample holds a few counts of this clonotype. The V and J genes are TRBV9 and TRBJ1-2, with D maybe TRBD1 (5 bases). Germline values: CDR1 SGDLS, CDR2 YYNGEE. This CDR3 has 15 residues. The V end lost 0 bases, the J end lost 6 bases, and 15 bases lay between the germline ends. The CDR3 loop reads CASSVGAPGWDGYTF. In DNA form, the CDR3 reads TGTGCCAGCAGCGTAGGGGCACCAGGGTGGGATGGCTACACCTTC.

The rearrangement links TRBV6-2 or TRBV6-3 to TRBJ2-7, with 11 nucleotides matching TRBD2. The CDR3 sequence is 15 residues long. The germline gives CDR1 MNHEY, CDR2 SVGEGT. The V segment lost 6 bases and the J segment 2 bases; nucleotides outside the gene matches: 6. CDR3 region: CASSTTSGGTYEQYV. The CDR3 DNA is TGTGCCAGCAGCACCACTAGCGGGGGAACCTACGAGCAGTACGTC.